The clone carrying this TCR beta chain turned up a few times. Produced via immunoSEQ multiplex PCR; TCRdb's table is partial and in-frame only. This repertoire shows around 61,000 clones, approximately 90% found once; its top ten account for under 5.5%. The CDR3 covers 15 residues. V shed 2 bases and J shed 3 bases, with 10 bases lying between them. CDR1 and CDR2 from the germline V gene are MDHEN and SYDVKM. The entry originates in a study of T cell changes during pregnancy in multiple sclerosis. Sequencing input: peripheral blood from another person, used as feeder cells. The J gene is TRBJ2-2, the V gene TRBV28, with a weak D call TRBD1 (6 bases). This TCR derives from a human donor whose cells served as feeder cells for cultures in a pregnancy study. DNA for the CDR3: TGTGCCAGCAGTTTAGGGACAAGGGACACCGGGGAGCTGTTTTTT. This encodes CASSLGTRDTGELFF.